This passage covers 18 T cell receptor beta chains from one sample sequenced in a study of blood T cell repertoires in COVID-19. The method was immunoSEQ multiplex PCR; TCRdb's version includes in-frame clones alone and lacks a portion of them. This sample has 70,000 to 90,000 clones, with around 88% found just once. Sequenced material: peripheral blood. The receptors come from a man older than 75 with COVID-19, enrolled during active disease.

This clone was observed once. In nucleotides, the CDR3 is TGTGCCAGCAGTTACCGACAGGAGCGGTTCACTGAAGCTTTCTTT. Protein: CASSYRQERFTEAFF. The V gene is TRBV6-2 or TRBV6-3, the J gene TRBJ1-1; D is possibly TRBD1 (6 bases). CDR3 length equals 15 residues. The germline CDR1 and CDR2 sequences are MNHEY and SVGEGT. Between the trimmed V and J ends, which lost 2 bases and 4 bases, there was a span of 14 bases.

The chain has TRBV4-1 and TRBJ2-3; D might be TRBD1 (7 bases). Germline values: CDR1 MGHRA, CDR2 YSYEKL. The germline V and J ends were trimmed by 0 bases and 2 bases, with 12 bases remaining between them. The CDR3 consists of 16 residues. CDR3: CASSQERRGPTDTQYF. Written as DNA, the CDR3 is TGCGCCAGCAGCCAAGAAAGGAGGGGGCCCACAGATACGCAGTATTTT.

The chain has TRBV10-3 and TRBJ1-6, with 9 bases that match TRBD1. CDR3 length equals 16 residues. The ends lost 3 bases at V and 9 bases at J; junction bases unmatched: 9. The germline CDR1 and CDR2 sequences are ENHRY and SYGVKD. The CDR3 region is CAISENTGGGFSPLHF. The CDR3 DNA reads as TGTGCCATCAGTGAAAACACAGGGGGCGGTTTTTCACCCCTCCACTTT.

The rearrangement links TRBV28 to TRBJ2-2, with 8 bases aligning to TRBD2. Losses at the gene ends were 5 bases for V and 2 bases for J; bases not matched to a gene: 1. This CDR3 has 14 residues. Germline V gene lookup returns CDR1 MDHEN and CDR2 SYDVKM. DNA of the CDR3: TGTGCCAGCAGTCGGGGGGGTAACACCGGGGAGCTGTTTTTT. As protein: CASSRGGNTGELFF.

The V and J genes are TRBV3-1 (or the pseudogene TRBV3-2) and TRBJ1-1; D is possibly TRBD1 (5 bases). The ends were cut back, 0 bases at V and 6 bases at J, with 8 bases in the middle. In germline, CDR1 is LGHDT, CDR2 YNNKEL (reference sequence). The CDR3 runs to 13 residues. The CDR3 sequence: CASSQDGAAEAFF. In DNA, the CDR3 is TGTGCCAGCAGCCAAGATGGGGCGGCTGAAGCTTTCTTT.

This clone has more than one count but fewer than ten. This chain uses TRBV6-6 with TRBJ1-5; tentatively, D is TRBD1 (5 bases). There are 16 residues in the CDR3. Trimming took 7 bases from V and 0 from J, leaving 16 bases between them. In germline, CDR1 is MNHNY, CDR2 SVGAGI (reference sequence). CDR3 protein: CASNLGGSVSNQPQHF. In DNA form, the CDR3 reads TGTGCCAGCAACCTTGGGGGGAGTGTTAGCAATCAGCCCCAGCATTTT.

This sequence joins TRBV7-8 and TRBJ1-5, with unresolved D. The V end was cut by 3 bases, the J end by 1 base, with 7 bases between. The CDR3 sequence is 14 residues long. Germline V lookup: CDR1 SGHVS, CDR2 FQNEAQ. This CDR3 reads CASSFSRSNQPQHF. The CDR3 DNA follows: TGTGCCAGCAGCTTTAGCCGCAGCAATCAGCCCCAGCATTTT.

CDR3 bases: TGTGCCAGCAGCTTAGATGGCGGGACCATCTACAATGAGCAGTTCTTC. Its protein is CASSLDGGTIYNEQFF. This rearrangement joins TRBV11-2 to TRBJ2-1; TRBD2 is a possible D gene (6 bases). Looked up from germline, CDR1 is SGHAT and CDR2 is FQNNGV. V dropped 0 bases and J dropped 3 bases, with 12 bases sitting between them. CDR3 length: 16 residues.

The chain has TRBV11-2 and TRBJ1-2; no clear D gene. V lost 0 bases, J lost 2 bases, and 7 bases lay in between. CDR3 length: 14 amino acids. CDR1 SGHAT and CDR2 FQNNGV come from the germline V gene. CDR3 nucleotides: TGTGCCAGCAGCTTAGATCCAGTGAACTATGGCTACACCTTC. Protein product: CASSLDPVNYGYTF.

This clone was seen once. The V and J genes are TRBV11-2 and TRBJ2-3; 7 bases agree with TRBD1. The junction had 5 bases not matched to a gene; V was cut back by 0 bases and J by 5 bases. Per the germline V gene, CDR1 is SGHAT and CDR2 is FQNNGV. The CDR3 is 15 amino acids. CDR3 bases: TGTGCCAGCAGCTTAGAGCGCACAGGGGTAGATACGCAGTATTTT. This encodes CASSLERTGVDTQYF. Together with reference TRBV11-2 and TRBJ2-3, the CDR3 gives the full variable domain: EAGVAQSPRYKIIEKRQSVAFWCNPISGHATLYWYQQILGQGPKLLIQFQNNGVVDDSQLPKDRFSAERLKGVDSTLKIQPAKLEDSAVYLCASSLERTGVDTQYFGPGTRLTVL.

This rearrangement joins TRBV15 to TRBJ1-2; no clear D gene. Germline V gene data show CDR1 as LNHNV and CDR2 as YYDKDF (reference sequence). The CDR3 has 17 residues. The V gene lost 3 bases and the J gene lost 1 base, with 18 bases spanning the gap. The CDR3 nucleotides are TGTGCCACCAGCAGCAGCGGGAGACATCCTGTTAACTATGGCTACACCTTC. Translation: CATSSSGRHPVNYGYTF.

CDR3 in amino acids: CAGRQGTDTQYF. DNA of the CDR3: TGTGCCGGCCGTCAGGGGACAGATACGCAGTATTTT. The V call is TRBV6-6, the J call TRBJ2-3, with D possibly matching TRBD1 (6 bases). Looked up from germline, CDR1 is MNHNY and CDR2 is SVGAGI (reference sequence). This CDR3 has 12 amino acids. V was clipped by 11 bases and J by 3 bases, with 12 bases between them.

This chain connects TRBV3-1 (or the pseudogene TRBV3-2) to TRBJ1-2; the match to TRBD1 covers 10 bases. Germline assignment: CDR1 LGHDT and CDR2 YNNKEL (reference sequence). CDR3 length equals 12 residues. Unmatched junction bases numbered 2, after V lost 6 bases and J lost 7 bases. The chain's CDR3 is CASRTGGSGYTF. CDR3 coding DNA: TGTGCCAGCAGGACAGGGGGCTCTGGCTACACCTTC.

The chain links TRBV30 to TRBJ2-3, with 15 bases that match TRBD2. V lost 7 bases to trimming and J lost 3 bases; unmatched junction nucleotides: 20. Germline V CDR1 and CDR2: GTSNPN, SVGIG (reference sequence). This CDR3 region has 20 residues. CDR3 sequence: CASGVRTKGLAGGQTDTQYF. The CDR3 DNA sequence: TGTGCCTCCGGGGTCCGGACAAAGGGACTAGCGGGGGGACAAACAGATACGCAGTATTTT.

V and J are TRBV9 and TRBJ1-2, with D possibly TRBD1 on 6 matching bases. Germline loops: CDR1 SGDLS, CDR2 YYNGEE. CDR3 size: 14 residues. V shed 7 bases and J shed 5 bases, with 18 bases lying between them. The CDR3 region is CASGIGGTNYGYTF. The CDR3, as DNA: TGTGCCAGCGGTATTGGTGGGACAAATTATGGCTACACCTTC.

The J gene is TRBJ2-7, the V gene TRBV10-3, with 11 bases lining up with TRBD1. The CDR3 runs to 16 residues. In germline, CDR1 is ENHRY, CDR2 SYGVKD. With V trimmed by 6 bases and J by 2 bases, 9 bases remained unmatched. The CDR3 nucleotides are TGTGCCATCAGGAGGACAGGGGGCCCCAGGGCCTACGAGCAGTACTTC. This gives the protein CAIRRTGGPRAYEQYF.

This rearrangement joins TRBV10-3 to TRBJ1-1, with a weak D call TRBD1 (6 bases). The CDR3 spans 15 residues. With 3 bases removed from V and 3 bases from J, the gap between germline ends came to 14 bases. Germline V gives CDR1 ENHRY, CDR2 SYGVKD. The CDR3, as DNA: TGTGCCATCAGTGAACAGGGAGGGGCTGACACTGAAGCTTTCTTT. Translation: CAISEQGGADTEAFF.

J is TRBJ1-4 and V is TRBV5-1, with D maybe TRBD1 (6 bases). V was cut by 3 bases and J by 4 bases, with 16 bases left in between. There are 16 residues in the CDR3. The germline gives CDR1 SGHRS, CDR2 YFSETQ. CDR3 sequence: CASSWTVGTNNEKLFF. DNA for the CDR3: TGCGCCAGCAGCTGGACGGTCGGGACAAATAATGAAAAACTGTTTTTT.